This T cell receptor (beta chain) was sequenced for a study of vaccination and CD4 T cells after COVID-19 (dated by TCRdb to between 2020 and 2023). At the level of the whole study: SARS-CoV-2 positivity had been established in the convalescent patients by nasal swab PCR, and mild disease was recorded in some 10 of these patients and severe disease in one. In control cultures, a CEFX viral epitope pool was used as positive control, an HIV-1 Nef peptide pool was used as negative control, or no peptide was added. The time from the second vaccine dose to post-vaccine blood sampling had a median of roughly 70 days and ranged from about 14 to 250 days. Post-COVID blood samples were collected from convalescent patients a median of around 96 days after diagnosis, with a range of about 30 to 161 days. The convalescent cohort comprised six males and four females, including two Hispanic individuals, seven Caucasians, two Asians and one multiracial person. In over 8 COVID-19 convalescent patients and a handful of infection-naive healthy vaccine recipients, researchers compared the spike-specific CD4+ TCR repertoire from before mRNA vaccination with the repertoire from after. Each participant got two doses of either the Pfizer-BioNTech BNT162b2 vaccine (n=8) or the Moderna mRNA-1273 vaccine (n=2). The cultures were stimulated with overlapping spike peptide pools from SARS-CoV-2 and from the common cold coronaviruses HCoV-NL63, HCoV-OC43 and HCoV-229E.

Broader findings and caveats from the paper: Of the vaccine-specific clones found in convalescent patients, nearly all (304 of 307) were mono-reactive for SARS-CoV-2 spike instead of being cross-reactive with common cold coronaviruses. Among the post-vaccine SARS-CoV-2-reactive clones in convalescent patients, a median around 90% showed up only after vaccination, which suggests vaccine-specific priming. Relatively few convalescent patients were included in the study, and early timepoints after natural infection were not analyzed. Although the median number of SARS-CoV-2-reactive clonotypes went up from around 20 after infection to 38 after vaccination, the increase was not significant.

In light of the paper, this sample's treatment or condition label describes: roughly 11-day PBMC culture with coronavirus spike peptide pools or control peptides (ViraFEST assay). To expand antigen-specific T cells with peptide pools and then pick out the expanded clonotypes through TCR sequencing, the study relied on the ViraFEST assay. The convalescent patients' positive SARS-CoV-2 PCR tests fell between March and December 2020, which was before the Alpha, Beta and Delta variants emerged in the United States. Around 2 million PBMCs per well were cultured in IMDM with 5% human AB serum and roughly 9.3 IU/ml IL-2, plus 10 ug/ml peptide pools. On days 3 and 7, half of the culture medium was replaced with fresh IL-2-containing medium. Once the cells had been in culture for about 10 days, the EasySep CD4+ T cell isolation kit was used to isolate CD4+ T cells by negative selection. PBMCs were separated from whole blood using Ficoll-Paque Plus gradient centrifugation and then either used fresh or cryopreserved at -140C. Triplicate wells were generally used for each culture condition.

This clonotype has just a few counts. Its antigen target is currently unknown. Per-base qualities were not stored, and no clone one base away is much larger. Libraries came from PCR. DNA from cultured CD4+ T cells underwent TCR sequencing with the Oncomine TCR Beta short-read assay at the Johns Hopkins FTIC core. The QIAamp micro DNA kit was used to extract genomic DNA from the cultured CD4+ T cells. Oncomine TCR Beta libraries made from cultured CD4+ T cells were pooled using unique dual indexes and sequenced on an Illumina iSeq 100. The original methods were these. Non-productive sequences were filtered out, and CDR3s that did not start with C, did not end with F or W, or were shorter than 7 amino acids were discarded. The MANAFEST web application identified antigen-specific clonotypes by comparing peptide-stimulated wells against reference wells and other culture wells. For a clone to be called positive, the clone needed an FDR below 0.05, an odds ratio above 5, and a productive frequency above 0.1% in at least two of three replicate wells. A clonotype counted as cross-reactive if it showed significant expansion both in the SARS-CoV-2 spike wells and in at least one common cold coronavirus spike condition. CDR3 homology was assessed with Levenshtein distances (stringdist) and unrooted phylogenetic trees (ape) in R version 3.6.1. TCRdb's own reprocessing of the public reads used fastp at Q25 and MiXCR and kept productive beta chains. Rows matching on CDR3 protein sequence are summarized as one entry with the most common DNA and genes. Clone size and V and J calls follow TCRdb, not the original study. This sample holds 15,000 to 20,000 distinct CDR3 sequences; approximately 50% were observed only once. Roughly 30% of the sample is held by the ten biggest clonotypes.

V and J are truncated by 5 bases and 1 base respectively, leaving an intervening sequence of 10 bases. CDR1 and CDR2, per the germline V gene, are SGHTA and FQGTGA. Its CDR3 holds 14 amino acids, cysteine through phenylalanine. Of all the DNA, just the CDR3 is kept, 42 bases in frame from base 1. The input for sequencing was cultured CD4+ T cells from blood, taken after SARS-CoV-2 vaccination. This TCR came from a human donor with COVID-19. The chain joins TRBV7-3 to TRBJ2-3; no D gene is confidently identified. CDR3 protein: CASSKSTRTDTQYF. At the DNA level, the sequence is TGTGCCAGCAGCAAAAGTACTCGCACAGATACGCAGTATTTT.